One sample yielded the 14 T cell receptor beta chains listed below, sequenced in a study of regulatory T cells in long-lasting Graves disease. Arm-PCR with iRepertoire HTBI primers amplified the CDR3 regions for these TCR beta libraries. Via MiXCR, TCRdb re-called the multiplex PCR reads, giving one row per CDR3 protein. Of about 470,000 distinct CDR3 sequences listed, about a fifth are singletons. Time point denoted: persistent/refractory GD, antithyroid drugs over 5 years with positive TRAb. PBMC-extracted RNA yielded the TCR library. The sample in question was peripheral blood mononuclear cells (PBMCs), obtained when the disease was refractory, from a patient treated with antithyroid drugs. The receptors come from a female donor with Graves disease.

This clonotype has a count of ten or more. The chain uses TRBV11-3 and TRBJ2-7, with 8 positions matching TRBD1. J gave up 0 bases and V 4 bases, and 5 bases lay outside the gene matches. Germline-derived CDR1 and CDR2 are SGHNT and YENEEA. The CDR3 is 15 amino acids. The CDR3 DNA follows: TGTGCCAGCAGCTCGGACAGGGTTGCCTCCTACGAGCAGTACTTC. This sequence encodes CASSSDRVASYEQYF.

Many counts were recorded for this clonotype. Here the CDR3 DNA reads TGTGCCATCAGCCCGGAGGGGGCCTCCTATAATTCACCCCTCCACTTT. Translating it yields CAISPEGASYNSPLHF. The J gene is TRBJ1-6, the V gene TRBV10-3; TRBD1 agrees at 7 bases. The CDR3 is made up of 16 amino acids. The J segment lost 0 bases and the V segment lost 6 bases, leaving 5 bases of the junction unmatched. Germline V gene sequence: CDR1 ENHRY, CDR2 SYGVKD.

This clonotype appeared a few times. The rearrangement uses TRBV7-8 and TRBJ1-2; D gene ambiguous. Germline V gene lookup returns CDR1 SGHVS and CDR2 FQNEAQ. V lost 5 bases and J lost 5, with 15 bases in between. This CDR3 comprises 14 residues. The chain's CDR3 is CASSPRGNEYGYTF. The CDR3 DNA reads as TGTGCCAGCAGCCCGCGAGGGAATGAATATGGCTACACCTTC.

V gene TRBV30 combines with J gene TRBJ1-1; D unclear. With 2 bases removed from V and 4 bases from J, the gap between germline ends came to 5 bases. Per the germline V gene, CDR1 is GTSNPN and CDR2 is SVGIG (reference sequence). The CDR3 is 11 residues long. CDR3 residues: CAWSIVTEAFF. The DNA of the CDR3 is TGTGCCTGGAGTATTGTCACTGAAGCTTTCTTT.

The chain couples TRBV20-1 to TRBJ1-1; D possibly corresponds to TRBD1 (5 bases). Germline V gene sequence: CDR1 DFQATT, CDR2 SNEGSKA (reference sequence). V lost 3 bases, J lost 5 bases, and 19 bases lay in between. CDR3 size: 15 residues. As DNA, the CDR3 is TGCAGTGCTAGCGCCTCAAGAGAGGGACTGACTGAAGCTTTCTTT. Its protein product is CSASASREGLTEAFF.

The chain has TRBV18 and TRBJ1-2; D might be TRBD1 (5 bases). The CDR3 contains 14 residues. The germline gives CDR1 KGHSH, CDR2 LQKENI. V shed 2 bases and J shed 7 bases, with 14 bases lying between them. The CDR3 spells CASSPSRESFGYTF. CDR3 DNA: TGTGCCAGCTCACCAAGCAGGGAATCTTTTGGCTACACCTTC. Full variable domain (rest looked up from reference TRBV18 and TRBJ1-2): NAGVMQNPRHLVRRRGQEARLRCSPMKGHSHVYWYRQLPEEGLKFMVYLQKENIIDESGMPKERFSAEFPKEGPSILRIQQVVRGDSAAYFCASSPSRESFGYTFGSGTRLTVV.

This clonotype was seen ten or more times. The chain employs TRBV12-3 or TRBV12-4 and TRBJ2-5; 7 bases agree with TRBD2. The CDR3 has 14 residues. Germline trimming cut 4 bases from V and 2 bases from J; bases unmatched to any gene: 4. CDR3 protein: CASSWGGAQETQYF. Here the CDR3 DNA reads TGTGCCAGCAGTTGGGGAGGGGCTCAAGAGACCCAGTACTTC.

The chain links TRBV12-3 or TRBV12-4 to TRBJ2-1; D perhaps matches TRBD1 (6 bases). Deletions cut 3 bases from V and 8 bases from J, with 14 bases between. CDR3 length: 14 amino acids. CDR3 in amino acids: CASSFGQGLHEQFF. CDR3 sequence (DNA): TGTGCCAGCAGTTTCGGGCAGGGGTTGCATGAGCAGTTCTTC.

With respect to this clonotype: The junction shows a germline mismatch at one end, possibly a read error. The chain carries TRBV7-7 and TRBJ2-5; D gene unclear. The CDR3 totals 13 residues. In germline, CDR1 is SSHAT, CDR2 FNYEAQ (reference sequence). CDR3: CASSLEVWETQYF. In DNA form, the CDR3 reads TGTGCTAGCAGCTTAGAGGTGTGGGAGACCCAGTACTTC.

The V gene is TRBV6-2 or TRBV6-3, the J gene TRBJ2-3; no clear D gene. CDR3 length equals 15 residues. The V gene's germline CDR1 is MNHEY and CDR2 SVGEGT. Trimming cost V 0 bases and J 2 bases, with 9 bases left between them. The DNA for the CDR3 is TGTGCCAGCAGTTACTCGATTTCTGACACAGATACGCAGTATTTT. Amino acids: CASSYSISDTDTQYF.

This clonotype showed up many times. This chain joins TRBV12-3 or TRBV12-4 and TRBJ2-7; 9 bases agree with TRBD1. Trimming took 6 bases from V and 6 from J; bases not matched to a gene: 3. The CDR3 has 12 amino acids. The CDR3 loop is CASRTGGVEQYF. The CDR3 region has the DNA TGTGCCAGCAGAACAGGGGGCGTCGAGCAGTACTTC.

About this clonotype: Compared with germline, one end of the junction differs, possibly owing to a read error. The chain combines TRBV7-7 with TRBJ2-1, with no clear D. The V gene's germline CDR1 is SSHAT and CDR2 FNYEAQ (reference sequence). CDR3 length: 14 amino acids. The CDR3 here is CASSHTSADNEQFF. CDR3 DNA: TGTGCTAGCAGCCATACCTCGGCGGACAATGAGCAGTTCTTC. Drawing the rest from reference TRBV7-7 and TRBJ2-1, the complete variable domain is GAGVSQSPRYKVTKRGQDVTLRCDPISSHATLYWYQQALGQGPEFLTYFNYEAQPDKSGLPSDRFSAERPEGSISTLTIQRTEQRDSAMYRCASSHTSADNEQFFGPGTRLTVL.

This clonotype appeared many times. The rearrangement links TRBV6-1 to TRBJ2-5; TRBD1 is a possible D gene (6 bases). In germline, CDR1 is MNHNS, CDR2 SASEGT. The CDR3 covers 14 residues. The V end lost 6 bases, the J end lost 7 bases, and 18 bases lay between the germline ends. The CDR3 DNA reads as TGTGCCAGCAGGAAGGGACACGGAATGGGGACCCAGTACTTC. The encoded protein is CASRKGHGMGTQYF.

This clonotype was counted only a few times. This rearrangement joins TRBV14 to TRBJ2-7; the D is unclear. The germline CDR1 and CDR2 sequences are SGHDN and FVKESK. CDR3 length equals 14 residues. V lost 0 bases, J lost 5 bases, and 11 bases lay in between. DNA of the CDR3: TGTGCCAGCAGCCAAGAGTTGGCGTTCAACGAGCAGTACTTC. This codes for CASSQELAFNEQYF.